The next 25 T cell receptor beta chains were all read from a single sample in a study of glioma-infiltrating T cells after dendritic cell vaccination. Time point of the sample: after dendritic cell vaccination, including at tumor progression/relapse. TCRdb's table, derived via immunoSEQ multiplex PCR, lists solely in-frame clones and lacks some. The table has 99,000 or so clones, nearly 90% seen once. The sample here was blood, taken after dendritic cell vaccination. These receptors all stem from a human donor with glioblastoma.

J is TRBJ2-1 and V is TRBV4-1, with 7 bases identical to TRBD1. From germline, CDR1 is MGHRA and CDR2 YSYEKL. CDR3 length equals 15 residues. Losses at the gene ends were 1 base for V and 5 bases for J; bases not matched to a gene: 5. CDR3 in DNA: TGCGCCAGCAGCCAAGCTGGGACAGTTAACAATGAGCAGTTCTTC. It specifies CASSQAGTVNNEQFF.

The chain couples TRBV7-8 to TRBJ1-4; D ambiguous. Germline assignment: CDR1 SGHVS and CDR2 FQNEAQ. The CDR3 sequence is 16 residues long. V was cut by 5 bases and J by 7 bases, with 20 bases left in between. The chain's CDR3 is CASSIDRARAGEKLFF. CDR3 coding DNA: TGTGCCAGCAGCATCGACCGGGCACGGGCGGGTGAAAAACTGTTTTTT.

J is TRBJ1-3 and V is TRBV2; D is undetermined. Per the germline V gene, CDR1 is SNHLY and CDR2 is FYNNEI. The ends were cut back, 5 bases at V and 0 bases at J, with 11 bases in the middle. The CDR3 totals 15 residues. CDR3 sequence: CASSTLPGSGNTIYF. CDR3 DNA sequence: TGTGCCAGCAGTACATTACCGGGCTCTGGAAACACCATATATTTT.

V and J are TRBV7-2 and TRBJ2-2, with a weak D call TRBD2 (6 bases). CDR3 size: 15 residues. Germline V gene data show CDR1 as SGHTA and CDR2 as FQGNSA. The V end was cut by 3 bases, the J end by 6 bases, with 14 bases between. The DNA of the CDR3 is TGTGCCAGCAGCTTTTTTATGTCGGGGGCCGGGGAGCTGTTTTTT. Protein sequence: CASSFFMSGAGELFF. The variable domain in full, completed from reference TRBV7-2 and TRBJ2-2, reads GAGVSQSPSNKVTEKGKDVELRCDPISGHTALYWYRQSLGQGLEFLIYFQGNSAPDKSGLPSDRFSAERTGGSVSTLTIQRTQQEDSAVYLCASSFFMSGAGELFFGEGSRLTVL.

This CDR3 is CASSKGTGGLSNQPQHF. CDR3 nucleotide sequence: TGTGCCAGTAGTAAGGGGACAGGGGGCCTTAGCAATCAGCCCCAGCATTTT. The chain uses TRBV19 and TRBJ1-5; 12 bases are shared with TRBD1. CDR1 is LNHDA, CDR2 SQIVND, per germline (reference sequence). The CDR3 runs 17 residues. J lost 0 bases, V lost 4 bases, and 4 bases had no gene match. Complete variable domain (other parts from reference TRBV19 and TRBJ1-5): DGGITQSPKYLFRKEGQNVTLSCEQNLNHDAMYWYRQDPGQGLRLIYYSQIVNDFQKGDIAEGYSVSREKKESFPLTVTSAQKNPTAFYLCASSKGTGGLSNQPQHFGDGTRLSIL.

The gene calls are TRBV5-1 and TRBJ2-1; TRBD1 agrees at 7 bases. Germline V gene sequence: CDR1 SGHRS, CDR2 YFSETQ. The junction had 17 bases not matched to a gene; V was cut back by 1 base and J by 10 bases. The CDR3 spans 17 residues. CDR3 residues: CASSLWGRDSLTLEQFF. Here the CDR3 DNA reads TGCGCCAGCAGCTTGTGGGGTAGGGACAGCCTGACGTTGGAGCAGTTCTTC.

The chain is built from TRBV6-6 and TRBJ1-1; D unresolved. The length of the CDR3 is 13 residues. Germline V CDR1 and CDR2: MNHNY, SVGAGI (reference sequence). V was shortened by 4 bases and J by 4 bases, with 10 bases between the two germline ends. CDR3 in amino acids: CASSSPVGTEAFF. DNA for the CDR3: TGTGCCAGCAGTTCCCCCGTCGGCACTGAAGCTTTCTTT.

This chain joins TRBV29-1 and TRBJ1-1, with D maybe TRBD1 (6 bases). V lost 4 bases to trimming and J lost 1 base, with 16 bases between them. The CDR3 has 15 amino acids. The germline gives CDR1 SQVTM, CDR2 ANQGSEA. The CDR3 region is CSVAGQGRKNTEAFF. The CDR3 DNA reads TGCAGCGTTGCCGGGCAGGGGAGAAAGAACACTGAAGCTTTCTTT.

CDR3 residues: CAWSWTGGSYNSPLHF. DNA for the CDR3: TGTGCCTGGAGTTGGACAGGGGGCTCCTATAATTCACCCCTCCACTTT. The gene calls are TRBV30 and TRBJ1-6, with TRBD1 matching 10 bases. Germline assignment: CDR1 GTSNPN and CDR2 SVGIG (reference sequence). The V gene end was trimmed by 2 bases and the J gene end by 0 bases; junction bases not matched to a gene: 1. This CDR3 is 16 amino acids long.

This clone was seen only once. The rearrangement links TRBV20-1 to TRBJ1-1; D ambiguous. This CDR3 is built from 11 residues. V was shortened by 2 bases and J by 1 base, with 2 bases between the two germline ends. The germline CDR1 and CDR2 sequences are DFQATT and SNEGSKA (reference sequence). CDR3 sequence (DNA): TGCAGTGCTAGACGGAACACTGAAGCTTTCTTT. Translated: CSARRNTEAFF.

This clone is a singleton in its sample. The chain recombines TRBV27 with TRBJ2-7, with TRBD2 identical over 7 bases. The CDR3 sequence is 15 residues long. Per germline, CDR1 MNHEY and CDR2 SMNVEV (reference sequence). The V segment lost 2 bases and the J segment 1 base; nucleotides outside the gene matches: 5. Written as DNA, the CDR3 is TGTGCCAGCAGTTTAGAGGCTAGCGGATCCTACGAGCAGTACTTC. It is translated as CASSLEASGSYEQYF.

This chain links TRBV27 with TRBJ2-1; the D is unclear. Germline V gives CDR1 MNHEY, CDR2 SMNVEV (reference sequence). This CDR3 comprises 18 residues. V was shortened by 2 bases and J by 0 bases, with 17 bases between the two germline ends. The CDR3 DNA is TGTGCCAGCAGTTTAAACCCCCAACTGAGCGTCTCCTACAATGAGCAGTTCTTC. Its protein is CASSLNPQLSVSYNEQFF.

The gene calls are TRBV7-3 and TRBJ2-1; 9 nucleotides agree with TRBD2. CDR3 length: 16 amino acids. The trim removed 0 bases at V and 10 bases at J, leaving 10 bases unmatched. Germline V lookup: CDR1 SGHTA, CDR2 FQGTGA. DNA for the CDR3: TGTGCCAGCAGCTTAACCCCAGCGGGAGGACGAGGCGAGCAGTTCTTC. This encodes CASSLTPAGGRGEQFF.

The rearrangement joins TRBV9 to TRBJ2-7, with D unclear. Trimming took off 0 bases at V and 6 bases at J, with 7 bases between the two ends. There are 12 residues in the CDR3. From germline, CDR1 is SGDLS and CDR2 YYNGEE. The DNA of the CDR3 is TGTGCCAGCAGCGTAGGGCAGTCCGAGCAGTACTTC. Translated: CASSVGQSEQYF. Supplemented by reference TRBV9 and TRBJ2-7, the full variable domain reads DSGVTQTPKHLITATGQRVTLRCSPRSGDLSVYWYQQSLDQGLQFLIQYYNGEERAKGNILERFSAQQFPDLHSELNLSSLELGDSALYFCASSVGQSEQYFGPGTRLTVT.

The rearrangement uses TRBV5-4 and TRBJ2-3, with 8 bases lining up with TRBD2. CDR1 and CDR2 from the germline V gene are SGHNT and YYREEE (reference sequence). Trimming removed 4 bases from V and 0 bases from J; junction bases left unmatched: 13. CDR3 size: 18 residues. In DNA form, the CDR3 reads TGTGCCAGCAGCAACCGATTAGCGGGAAGAGGGAGCACAGATACGCAGTATTTT. Translation gives CASSNRLAGRGSTDTQYF.

The V gene is TRBV2, the J gene TRBJ2-5, with D maybe TRBD2 (6 bases). Germline V gene lookup returns CDR1 SNHLY and CDR2 FYNNEI. V was cut by 9 bases and J by 5 bases, with 16 bases left in between. CDR3 length: 13 amino acids. The CDR3 spells CASHSGVEETQYF. CDR3 bases: TGTGCCAGTCATTCGGGAGTGGAGGAGACCCAGTACTTC.

This chain joins TRBV4-1 and TRBJ2-5; 11 positions match TRBD1. V was clipped by 4 bases and J by 4 bases; unmatched bases: 8. CDR1 and CDR2 from the germline V gene are MGHRA and YSYEKL. This CDR3 contains 16 residues. CDR3 in DNA: TGCGCCAGCAGCCCCGATTCGGGACAGGGGGGAGAGACCCAGTACTTC. It specifies CASSPDSGQGGETQYF.

The J gene is TRBJ2-7, the V gene TRBV7-2; possibly TRBD1 for D (5 bases). V lost 5 bases and J lost 2, with 13 bases in between. The germline V gene has CDR1 SGHTA and CDR2 FQGNSA. The CDR3 sequence is 14 residues long. CDR3 sequence reads: CASSPWTTAYEQYF. The CDR3 DNA reads TGTGCCAGCAGCCCATGGACAACGGCCTACGAGCAGTACTTC. The entire variable domain, with the rest obtained from reference TRBV7-2 and TRBJ2-7, is as follows: GAGVSQSPSNKVTEKGKDVELRCDPISGHTALYWYRQSLGQGLEFLIYFQGNSAPDKSGLPSDRFSAERTGGSVSTLTIQRTQQEDSAVYLCASSPWTTAYEQYFGPGTRLTVT.

The chain carries TRBV6-5 and TRBJ2-2, with 8 positions matching TRBD2. This CDR3 has 14 amino acids. CDR1 MNHEY and CDR2 SVGAGI come from the germline V gene. V lost 6 bases and J lost 8; bases outside the gene matches: 8. This CDR3 is CASRTGTSDGELFF. DNA for the CDR3: TGTGCCAGCAGAACCGGGACTAGTGATGGGGAGCTGTTTTTT.

The J gene is TRBJ1-5, the V gene TRBV2, with D possibly matching TRBD1 (5 bases). Germline loops: CDR1 SNHLY, CDR2 FYNNEI. V gave up 4 bases and J gave up 6 bases, with 13 bases separating them. The CDR3 is 14 amino acids. DNA for the CDR3: TGTGCCAGCAGTGGGGGACTTCCCAGTCAGCCCCAGCATTTT. It is translated as CASSGGLPSQPQHF.

This clone was recorded once. One junction end does not reproduce the germline sequence, and a read error may be involved. The chain carries TRBV30 and TRBJ2-5, with D possibly matching TRBD2 (7 bases). Germline V gene data show CDR1 as GTSNPN and CDR2 as SVGIG (reference sequence). The CDR3 is 14 amino acids. The CDR3 region is CTWGGPLKPETQYF. CDR3 nucleotide sequence: TGTACCTGGGGGGGCCCCCTTAAGCCAGAGACCCAGTACTTC.

The chain uses TRBV9 and TRBJ1-3; tentatively, D is TRBD1 (5 bases). The CDR3 loop spans 12 amino acids. Deletions cut 0 bases from V and 10 bases from J, with 8 bases between. Per the germline V gene, CDR1 is SGDLS and CDR2 is YYNGEE. The CDR3 spells CASSVEEGTIYF. The CDR3 coding sequence is TGTGCCAGCAGCGTAGAGGAGGGGACCATATATTTT.

This chain uses TRBV23-1 with TRBJ2-7, with 12 bases lining up with TRBD2. TRBV23-1 is labeled an ORF, and its function is uncertain. This CDR3 is built from 16 residues. J gave up 4 bases and V 6 bases, and 10 bases lay outside the gene matches. The CDR3 reads CASRPGLAGLAYEQYF. DNA of the CDR3: TGCGCCAGCAGACCGGGACTAGCGGGCCTAGCGTACGAGCAGTACTTC.

The chain couples TRBV30 to TRBJ1-1, with unresolved D. Germline lookup yields CDR1 GTSNPN and CDR2 SVGIG (reference sequence). Trimming cost V 4 bases and J 4 bases, with 10 bases left between them. The length of the CDR3 is 12 residues. CDR3 sequence (DNA): TGTGCCTGGACAGCAAGGAGCACTGAAGCTTTCTTT. This encodes CAWTARSTEAFF.

This clone is a singleton in its sample. The CDR3 sequence: CAWSSGTSGDTQYF. CDR3 coding DNA: TGTGCCTGGAGTTCCGGGACTAGCGGAGATACGCAGTATTTT. The rearrangement uses TRBV30 and TRBJ2-3; 11 nucleotides align to TRBD2. CDR1 and CDR2 from the germline V gene are GTSNPN and SVGIG (reference sequence). The CDR3 loop spans 14 amino acids. Unmatched junction bases numbered 3, after V lost 2 bases and J lost 5 bases.